The 21 T cell receptor beta chains in this list originate from one sample, sequenced in a study of blood T cell repertoires in COVID-19. Data came from immunoSEQ multiplex PCR; TCRdb stores just in-frame clones and leaves some out. The table has over 95,000 clones, roughly 82% seen once. Specimen: peripheral blood. The source of these receptors is a woman in her thirties or forties with acute or convalescent COVID-19.

The rearrangement joins TRBV5-1 to TRBJ1-4; 9 positions match TRBD1. CDR1 is SGHRS and CDR2 is YFSETQ in the germline V gene. This CDR3 has 16 residues. Trimming cost V 3 bases and J 2 bases; bases outside gene matches: 5. The CDR3 spells CASSWGQGMTNEKLFF. The DNA for the CDR3 is TGCGCCAGCAGCTGGGGACAGGGTATGACTAATGAAAAACTGTTTTTT.

The chain links TRBV7-2 to TRBJ2-3; a weak D match, TRBD2 (6 bases). Trimming removed 6 bases from V and 2 bases from J, with 9 bases in between. CDR1 and CDR2 (germline): SGHTA, FQGNSA. The length of the CDR3 is 13 residues. The CDR3 DNA reads TGTGCCAGCAGTCGGGGGTACACAGATACGCAGTATTTT. Protein product: CASSRGYTDTQYF.

The chain is built from TRBV2 and TRBJ1-2; 10 bases agree with TRBD1. The CDR3 totals 14 residues. From germline, CDR1 is SNHLY and CDR2 FYNNEI. V lost 6 bases, J lost 8 bases, and 9 bases stayed unmatched. The CDR3 here is CASSTGTGAGGYTF. CDR3 bases: TGTGCCAGCAGCACCGGGACAGGGGCAGGGGGCTACACCTTC.

The chain uses TRBV19 and TRBJ1-2; D might be TRBD1 (5 bases). The ends were cut back, 7 bases at V and 7 bases at J, with 13 bases in the middle. This CDR3 contains 12 residues. Germline V lookup: CDR1 LNHDA, CDR2 SQIVND (reference sequence). As DNA, the CDR3 is TGTGCCAGTAAAACTGGGGGGACTGGCTACACCTTC. It is translated as CASKTGGTGYTF.

This clone was recorded only once. The chain couples TRBV7-2 to TRBJ2-3, with D perhaps matching TRBD2 (6 bases). CDR1 and CDR2 from the germline V gene are SGHTA and FQGNSA. V shed 3 bases and J shed 0 bases, with 10 bases lying between them. The CDR3 is made up of 15 amino acids. The CDR3: CASSFRGVSTDTQYF. The CDR3, as DNA: TGTGCCAGCAGCTTCCGCGGGGTTAGCACAGATACGCAGTATTTT.

The chain couples TRBV10-3 to TRBJ1-2; no definite D call. The CDR3 covers 14 residues. Between the trimmed V and J ends, which lost 2 bases and 2 bases, there was a span of 9 bases. Germline-derived CDR1 and CDR2 are ENHRY and SYGVKD. CDR3 nucleotides: TGTGCCATCAGTGAGGGCAGGCCAAACTATGGCTACACCTTC. It specifies CAISEGRPNYGYTF.

This rearrangement joins TRBV10-3 to TRBJ2-7; possible D gene TRBD1, 6 bases. The CDR3 length is 12 residues. V was pared by 2 bases and J by 4 bases, with 6 bases between. Germline V gene lookup returns CDR1 ENHRY and CDR2 SYGVKD. CDR3 DNA: TGTGCCATCAGTGAGACAGGGTACGAGCAGTACTTC. Amino acid sequence: CAISETGYEQYF.

This chain links TRBV18 with TRBJ1-2, with D unclear. The CDR3 sequence is 13 residues long. The V gene's germline CDR1 is KGHSH and CDR2 LQKENI. Deletions cut 6 bases from V and 6 bases from J, with 14 bases between. CDR3 in DNA: TGTGCCAGCTCGCTCGGAGGGCATGATGGCTACACCTTC. Protein: CASSLGGHDGYTF.

The gene calls are TRBV5-1 and TRBJ1-2; D gene unclear. Deletions cut 1 base from V and 3 bases from J, with 7 bases between. The CDR3 contains 13 residues. Germline V gene lookup returns CDR1 SGHRS and CDR2 YFSETQ. The CDR3 DNA sequence: TGCGCCAGCAGCTTGTCGGTGGACTATGGCTACACCTTC. Amino acid sequence: CASSLSVDYGYTF.

The chain recombines TRBV19 with TRBJ1-6; D not certain. The CDR3 totals 12 residues. V lost 3 bases and J lost 13, with 10 bases in between. Germline lookup yields CDR1 LNHDA and CDR2 SQIVND (reference sequence). CDR3 nucleotides: TGTGCCAGTAGTATCGGGGAGGGTCCCCTCCACTTT. Amino acid sequence: CASSIGEGPLHF.

This clone was detected a few times. The chain couples TRBV7-6 to TRBJ2-3; D is possibly TRBD2 (6 bases). Per the germline V gene, CDR1 is SGHVS and CDR2 is FNYEAQ. The ends were cut back, 7 bases at V and 8 bases at J, with 22 bases in the middle. The CDR3 totals 15 residues. CDR3: CASTGRVRGEGTQYF. Written as DNA, the CDR3 is TGTGCCAGCACCGGGAGAGTGAGGGGTGAGGGTACGCAGTATTTT.

The V gene is TRBV11-2, the J gene TRBJ1-4; unclear D gene. Germline CDR1 and CDR2: SGHAT and FQNNGV. CDR3 length: 12 amino acids. V was shortened by 2 bases and J by 10 bases, with 8 bases between the two germline ends. The CDR3, as DNA: TGTGCCAGCAGCTTACCGCGGGGAAAACTGTTTTTT. Protein: CASSLPRGKLFF.

This chain joins TRBV7-9 and TRBJ1-3; D might be TRBD1 (6 bases). The germline V gene has CDR1 SEHNR and CDR2 FQNEAQ (reference sequence). The CDR3 length is 15 residues. The germline V and J ends were trimmed by 5 bases and 4 bases, with 15 bases remaining between them. The CDR3 DNA reads TGTGCCAGCAGCCGGGGACACGGGGAAGGAAACACCATATATTTT. Protein product: CASSRGHGEGNTIYF.

This rearrangement joins TRBV6-1 to TRBJ1-2; D is unresolved. CDR3 length: 14 amino acids. Germline CDR1 MNHNS, CDR2 SASEGT. Trimming removed 2 bases from V and 12 bases from J, with 19 bases in between. CDR3 protein: CASSESAGVLPHTF. CDR3 bases: TGTGCCAGCAGTGAATCAGCCGGGGTCCTTCCTCACACCTTC.

The gene calls are TRBV10-3 and TRBJ2-1, with D possibly TRBD1 on 5 matching bases. CDR3 length: 13 residues. Looked up from germline, CDR1 is ENHRY and CDR2 is SYGVKD. Trimming took off 5 bases at V and 10 bases at J, with 15 bases between the two ends. DNA for the CDR3: TGTGCCATCAGTTTGACAATGGGGCTAGAGCAGTTCTTC. Amino acids: CAISLTMGLEQFF.

V usage is TRBV2 and J usage is TRBJ1-5, with D unclear. The CDR3 loop spans 14 amino acids. Per germline, CDR1 SNHLY and CDR2 FYNNEI. With 8 bases removed from V and 3 bases from J, the gap between germline ends came to 14 bases. CDR3 protein: CASGGVSLNQPQHF. The CDR3 DNA sequence: TGTGCCAGCGGCGGAGTGAGCCTCAATCAGCCCCAGCATTTT.

The V and J genes are TRBV4-1 and TRBJ1-1, with D unresolved. This CDR3 is built from 14 residues. V dropped 1 base and J dropped 6 bases, with 12 bases sitting between them. Germline assignment: CDR1 MGHRA and CDR2 YSYEKL. CDR3 residues: CASSQGARTSEAFF. In nucleotides, the CDR3 is TGCGCCAGCAGCCAAGGGGCTCGGACTTCTGAAGCTTTCTTT.

The genes are TRBV7-6 and TRBJ2-1; D is perhaps TRBD2 (6 bases). The CDR3 is made up of 16 amino acids. In germline, CDR1 is SGHVS, CDR2 FNYEAQ. The germline V and J ends were trimmed by 0 bases and 5 bases, with 14 bases remaining between them. CDR3 in amino acids: CASSLAGGHPNNEQFF. The CDR3 DNA follows: TGTGCCAGCAGCTTAGCGGGGGGTCACCCTAACAATGAGCAGTTCTTC.

The chain recombines TRBV15 with TRBJ2-2; D is unclear. The CDR3 contains 16 residues. Germline V gives CDR1 LNHNV, CDR2 YYDKDF (reference sequence). The V and J ends lost 0 bases and 9 bases respectively, with 17 bases between them. The CDR3 reads CATSRDLNSPIRELFF. CDR3 bases: TGTGCCACCAGCAGAGATCTTAACAGCCCCATCAGGGAGCTGTTTTTT.

The rearrangement links TRBV5-1 to TRBJ2-1; D remains ambiguous. V gave up 5 bases and J gave up 1 base, with 7 bases separating them. From germline, CDR1 is SGHRS and CDR2 YFSETQ. CDR3 length: 13 residues. This CDR3 is CASRARSYNEQFF. The CDR3 DNA reads TGCGCCAGCAGAGCTCGGTCCTACAATGAGCAGTTCTTC. Variable domain in full (rest from reference TRBV5-1 and TRBJ2-1): KAGVTQTPRYLIKTRGQQVTLSCSPISGHRSVSWYQQTPGQGLQFLFEYFSETQRNKGNFPGRFSGRQFSNSRSEMNVSTLELGDSALYLCASRARSYNEQFFGPGTRLTVL.

The gene calls are TRBV5-1 and TRBJ1-4, with D possibly being TRBD1 (6 bases). The CDR3 consists of 14 residues. The germline CDR1 and CDR2 sequences are SGHRS and YFSETQ. V was pared by 4 bases and J by 8 bases, with 15 bases between. This chain's CDR3 is CASSPQGRKEKLFF. CDR3 coding DNA: TGCGCCAGCAGCCCTCAGGGGAGAAAAGAAAAACTGTTTTTT.